One and the same sample provided the 17 T cell receptor beta chains below, sequenced in a study of T cell responses to AZD1222 COVID-19 vaccine. Assay used: immunoSEQ multiplex PCR; TCRdb lists only in-frame clones, some missing. The sample lists under 150,000 clones, about 89% occurring once. The material was peripheral blood, obtained on day 0 of AZD1222 vaccination. Every receptor here comes from an adult in good health.

V gene TRBV6-1 combines with J gene TRBJ1-5; D remains unclear. Germline CDR1 MNHNS, CDR2 SASEGT. V was clipped by 2 bases and J by 2 bases, with 4 bases between them. CDR3 length: 13 amino acids. The CDR3 nucleotides read TGTGCCAGCAGTGAAAATGGCAATCAGCCCCAGCATTTT. Protein: CASSENGNQPQHF.

This rearrangement joins TRBV5-8 to TRBJ2-7, with D tentatively TRBD1 (6 bases). This CDR3 spans 11 amino acids. The germline CDR1 and CDR2 sequences are SGHTS and YDEGEE. Trimming took off 5 bases at V and 6 bases at J, with 9 bases between the two ends. The CDR3 is CASRRTVEQYF. The DNA of the CDR3 is TGTGCCAGCAGGAGGACAGTCGAGCAGTACTTC.

V usage is TRBV7-8 and J usage is TRBJ1-3, with a tentative D call TRBD1 (5 bases). The CDR3 covers 15 residues. Germline assignment: CDR1 SGHVS and CDR2 FQNEAQ. Trimming removed 3 bases at V and 0 bases at J, with 9 bases between. DNA for the CDR3: TGTGCCAGCAGCTTGGACACCAGCTCTGGAAACACCATATATTTT. Residues: CASSLDTSSGNTIYF. The full variable domain, in which reference TRBV7-8 and TRBJ1-3 provide the parts outside the CDR3, is GAGVSQSPRYKVAKRGQDVALRCDPISGHVSLFWYQQALGQGPEFLTYFQNEAQLDKSGLPSDRFFAERPEGSVSTLKIQRTQQEDSAVYLCASSLDTSSGNTIYFGEGSWLTVV.

The chain is built from TRBV27 and TRBJ1-2; D is unresolved. Deletions cut 3 bases from V and 6 bases from J, with 11 bases between. The germline CDR1 and CDR2 sequences are MNHEY and SMNVEV (reference sequence). This CDR3 is 13 amino acids long. The CDR3 coding sequence is TGTGCCAGCAGTTTTACCGGAGGGCATGGCTACACCTTC. This encodes CASSFTGGHGYTF.

The sample holds one count of this clone. The CDR3 DNA sequence: TGTGCCAGCAGTTCCGACATGGGGTCCTACAATGAGCAGTTCTTC. Amino acid sequence: CASSSDMGSYNEQFF. V is TRBV6-5 and J is TRBJ2-1; unclear D gene. The ends were cut back, 4 bases at V and 1 base at J, with 11 bases in the middle. This CDR3 is 15 amino acids long. Looked up from germline, CDR1 is MNHEY and CDR2 is SVGAGI.

V gene TRBV10-3 combines with J gene TRBJ1-5; the match to TRBD1 covers 9 bases. Per germline, CDR1 ENHRY and CDR2 SYGVKD. The CDR3 has 14 residues. Germline trimming cut 1 base from V and 5 bases from J; bases unmatched to any gene: 0. CDR3 sequence reads: CAISEWDRDQPQHF. The DNA for the CDR3 is TGTGCCATCAGTGAGTGGGACAGGGATCAGCCCCAGCATTTT.

This chain links TRBV9 with TRBJ2-2; D is unresolved. This CDR3 has 15 residues. V was shortened by 4 bases and J by 9 bases, with 19 bases between the two germline ends. Germline CDR1 is SGDLS and CDR2 is YYNGEE. DNA for the CDR3: TGTGCCAGCAGCCCCCGACTGGCCTTTAGCCGGGAGCTGTTTTTT. Its protein is CASSPRLAFSRELFF.

The chain is built from TRBV28 and TRBJ1-2; D gene uncertain. V shed 1 base and J shed 7 bases, with 7 bases lying between them. The CDR3 contains 12 residues. Germline CDR1 and CDR2: MDHEN and SYDVKM. CDR3 coding DNA: TGTGCCAGCAGTTTATTTGGTTTTGGCTACACCTTC. It yields the protein CASSLFGFGYTF.

The genes are TRBV6-5 and TRBJ2-7, with TRBD1 as a possible D gene (6 bases). The CDR3 runs 13 residues. Germline values: CDR1 MNHEY, CDR2 SVGAGI. The V end lost 6 bases, the J end lost 4 bases, and 13 bases lay between the germline ends. The CDR3 DNA follows: TGTGCCAGCAGGACGCAGGGGACGTACGAGCAGTACTTC. Translating gives CASRTQGTYEQYF.

This rearrangement joins TRBV19 to TRBJ2-7; TRBD1 matches at 7 bases. The trim removed 4 bases at V and 0 bases at J, leaving 6 bases unmatched. CDR3 size: 15 residues. Looked up from germline, CDR1 is LNHDA and CDR2 is SQIVND (reference sequence). CDR3 sequence: CASSNTTGFSYEQYF. CDR3 DNA sequence: TGTGCCAGTAGTAACACGACAGGGTTCTCCTACGAGCAGTACTTC.

This chain joins TRBV6-5 and TRBJ1-5; maybe TRBD1 (5 bases). V dropped 8 bases and J dropped 8 bases, with 13 bases sitting between them. Germline loops: CDR1 MNHEY, CDR2 SVGAGI. The CDR3 is 12 amino acids. CDR3 region: CASLEGTKPQHF. CDR3 sequence (DNA): TGTGCCAGCCTGGAAGGGACCAAGCCCCAGCATTTT.

The chain joins TRBV7-2 to TRBJ2-2; D is unresolved. Per germline, CDR1 SGHTA and CDR2 FQGNSA. The CDR3 is 16 residues long. V was clipped by 3 bases and J by 5 bases, with 16 bases between them. The CDR3 region is CASSFRPTALTGELFF. In DNA, the CDR3 is TGTGCCAGCAGCTTTCGCCCTACAGCCTTAACCGGGGAGCTGTTTTTT.

The chain has TRBV4-3 and TRBJ1-2, with a weak D call TRBD1 (5 bases). The germline V and J ends were trimmed by 0 bases and 7 bases, with 15 bases remaining between them. This CDR3 is 15 amino acids long. Germline CDR1 LGHNA, CDR2 YSLEER. CDR3 DNA: TGCGCCAGCAGCCAAGATCGGAGGGGCCAGTTTGGCTACACCTTC. Translation: CASSQDRRGQFGYTF.

The chain is built from TRBV19 and TRBJ1-3; D uncertain. Germline values: CDR1 LNHDA, CDR2 SQIVND (reference sequence). The CDR3 spans 12 residues. Trimming took 10 bases from V and 2 from J, leaving 9 bases between them. CDR3 residues: CATLRTGNTIYF. The CDR3 DNA is TGTGCCACACTGAGGACTGGAAACACCATATATTTT.

This chain links TRBV5-5 with TRBJ2-2; 8 bases fit TRBD2. The CDR3 is 16 residues long. V was pared by 4 bases and J by 5 bases, with 10 bases of the junction left unmatched. From germline, CDR1 is SGHKS and CDR2 YYEKEE (reference sequence). The CDR3 DNA is TGTGCCAGCAGCCTCCAAGCGGGAGTTTCGACCGGGGAGCTGTTTTTT. This codes for CASSLQAGVSTGELFF.

The chain couples TRBV5-6 to TRBJ2-7, with a possible D match to TRBD1 (6 bases). Germline-derived CDR1 and CDR2 are SGHDT and YYEEEE. The V and J ends lost 1 base and 3 bases respectively, with 11 bases between them. The CDR3 contains 14 residues. CDR3 in DNA: TGTGCCAGCAGCTTGATAGGACAGCTCTACGAGCAGTACTTC. Encoded protein: CASSLIGQLYEQYF.

This CDR3 reads CASSQDTNWGYTF. The CDR3 DNA reads TGTGCCAGCAGCCAAGACACGAACTGGGGCTACACCTTC. V and J are TRBV14 and TRBJ1-2; no definite D call. There are 13 residues in the CDR3. V lost 0 bases and J lost 8, with 10 bases in between. Germline V gene sequence: CDR1 SGHDN, CDR2 FVKESK.